This T cell receptor (beta chain) was sequenced in a study of blood T cell repertoires in COVID-19. As for the study in general: Donors in the United States, Italy and Spain gave samples during acute or convalescent COVID-19. PBMCs, B-cell-depleted T cells, or T cells were the source of the cDNA or gDNA that made up the material.

Authors' processing steps: Estimation of nucleated cell counts relied on the amplification of reference gene primers. The assay was immunoSEQ multiplex PCR, and TCRdb's table has in-frame clones only and misses some. The DNA was the basis for D and trimming; V, J and clone size are from that table. The table has 120,000 to 150,000 clones, around nine tenths seen once; the top ten hold roughly 2%. This TCR came from a human donor in a cohort sampled during active COVID-19. Sequenced input: peripheral blood.

The DNA for the CDR3 is TGTGCCAGCAGTCCTAGCGGGACTTCCTCTGGGGCCAACGTCCTGACTTTC. Protein product: CASSPSGTSSGANVLTF. The chain carries TRBV27 and TRBJ2-6; TRBD2 agrees at 9 bases. The germline CDR1 and CDR2 sequences are MNHEY and SMNVEV (reference sequence). The CDR3 loop spans 17 amino acids. The ends lost 5 bases at V and 0 bases at J; junction bases unmatched: 5.